The 17 T cell receptor beta chains listed next were all sequenced from one sample in a study of blood T cell repertoires in COVID-19. Only in-frame clones appear in the TCRdb table, and some are missing; sequencing was by immunoSEQ multiplex PCR. Found here are some 300,000 clones, 65% to 90% of them singletons; the top ten hold 3.5% to 4.5%. Sequenced material: PBMCs or T cells enriched from blood (not recorded which). These receptors came from a man aged 30 to 39 who had recovered from COVID-19.

The rearrangement links TRBV6-5 to TRBJ2-7; 7 bases match TRBD1. CDR1 MNHEY and CDR2 SVGAGI come from the germline V gene. The CDR3 is 15 residues long. J lost 0 bases, V lost 5 bases, and 7 bases had no gene match. The CDR3 DNA reads TGTGCCAGCAGTCCACAGGGGTCGATCTCCTACGAGCAGTACTTC. As protein: CASSPQGSISYEQYF.

The genes are TRBV7-6 and TRBJ2-2; 9 positions match TRBD1. CDR1 is SGHVS and CDR2 is FNYEAQ in the germline V gene. J was trimmed by 3 bases and V by 1 base; bases with no gene match: 6. This CDR3 has 17 amino acids. This chain's CDR3 is CASSLVVQGADTGELFF. The DNA of the CDR3 is TGTGCCAGCAGCTTAGTAGTACAGGGGGCAGACACCGGGGAGCTGTTTTTT.

This clone came up a few times. This chain uses TRBV4-1 with TRBJ2-5, with 8 bases identical to TRBD1. This CDR3 is built from 14 residues. The V segment lost 5 bases and the J segment 4 bases; nucleotides outside the gene matches: 6. Germline V gene lookup returns CDR1 MGHRA and CDR2 YSYEKL. CDR3 protein: CASSSWTGRETQYF. DNA for the CDR3: TGCGCCAGCAGCTCCTGGACAGGGCGAGAGACCCAGTACTTC.

The chain uses TRBV5-1 and TRBJ2-2, with D maybe TRBD2 (6 bases). Germline-derived CDR1 and CDR2 are SGHRS and YFSETQ. Trimming took off 7 bases at V and 2 bases at J, with 12 bases between the two ends. The CDR3 is 14 residues long. CDR3 bases: TGCGCCAGCTGTCGGGACTCCAACACCGGGGAGCTGTTTTTT. This translates into CASCRDSNTGELFF.

The chain couples TRBV24-1 to TRBJ2-7, with D possibly being TRBD2 (6 bases). The germline V gene has CDR1 KGHDR and CDR2 SFDVKD. The CDR3 has 13 amino acids. With 3 bases removed from V and 5 bases from J, the gap between germline ends came to 10 bases. CDR3 nucleotides: TGTGCCACCAGTGATGGAGGGAGGCACGAGCAGTACTTC. Residues: CATSDGGRHEQYF.

This clone was seen more than once but under ten times. This sequence joins TRBV24-1 and TRBJ1-2; 8 bases line up with TRBD1. The CDR3 contains 17 residues. Germline lookup yields CDR1 KGHDR and CDR2 SFDVKD. The V segment lost 5 bases and the J segment 4 bases; nucleotides outside the gene matches: 14. CDR3 sequence reads: CATSGILAAGGSYGYTF. The CDR3 DNA reads as TGTGCCACCAGTGGTATTTTAGCGGCAGGGGGCAGCTATGGCTACACCTTC.

The gene calls are TRBV11-2 and TRBJ1-6, with TRBD1 matching over 7 bases. This CDR3 contains 16 residues. V shed 5 bases, J shed 5 bases, and the junction held 9 bases outside the gene matches. Germline lookup yields CDR1 SGHAT and CDR2 FQNNGV. The CDR3 DNA sequence: TGTGCCAGCAGCGACTACAGGGGCCCGAATAATTCACCCCTCCACTTT. Encoded protein: CASSDYRGPNNSPLHF.

The V call is TRBV10-1, the J call TRBJ1-1, with 7 nucleotides matching TRBD1. CDR1 WNHNN and CDR2 SYGVQD come from the germline V gene (reference sequence). Trimming cost V 7 bases and J 3 bases; bases outside gene matches: 8. This CDR3 is 14 amino acids long. The CDR3 reads CASNRQGWDTEAFF. CDR3 DNA sequence: TGCGCCAGCAACCGACAGGGATGGGACACTGAAGCTTTCTTT.

In DNA form, the CDR3 reads TGCGCCACCCTCCCGGTTCCTACGAACACCGGGGAGCTGTTTTTT. Amino acid sequence: CATLPVPTNTGELFF. The chain combines TRBV5-1 with TRBJ2-2; D not resolved. Germline V gives CDR1 SGHRS, CDR2 YFSETQ. The V gene lost 9 bases and the J gene lost 0 bases, with 15 bases spanning the gap. The length of the CDR3 is 15 residues.

The rearrangement joins TRBV6-5 to TRBJ1-2; the D gene is possibly TRBD1 (6 bases). The CDR3 spans 13 residues. The germline gives CDR1 MNHEY, CDR2 SVGAGI. The V end was cut by 6 bases, the J end by 6 bases, with 14 bases between. The CDR3 DNA follows: TGTGCCAGCAGCTTCGACAGGTTCGATGGCTACACCTTC. Its protein is CASSFDRFDGYTF.

The V and J genes are TRBV7-9 and TRBJ2-1; 15 nucleotides agree with TRBD2. V trimming: 5 bases; J trimming: 0 bases; junction bases outside the gene matches: 5. Germline assignment: CDR1 SEHNR and CDR2 FQNEAQ (reference sequence). This CDR3 comprises 18 residues. Written as DNA, the CDR3 is TGTGCCAGCAGCCTGGGACTAGCGGGGGGCCCCTCCTACAATGAGCAGTTCTTC. Translated, it gives CASSLGLAGGPSYNEQFF.

DNA of the CDR3: TGCGCCAGCAGCTTGGTGGCAGGAACTAGCTATGGCTACACCTTC. This translates into CASSLVAGTSYGYTF. This rearrangement joins TRBV5-1 to TRBJ1-2, with D hard to call. The CDR3 sequence is 15 residues long. Deletions cut 0 bases from V and 4 bases from J, with 13 bases between. CDR1 is SGHRS, CDR2 YFSETQ, per germline.

V gene TRBV10-3 combines with J gene TRBJ1-5, with 7 bases identical to TRBD1. Germline V CDR1 and CDR2: ENHRY, SYGVKD. The junction had 5 bases not matched to a gene; V was cut back by 7 bases and J by 2 bases. This CDR3 contains 14 residues. Here the CDR3 DNA reads TGTGCCATCAAGCCAGGGGGAGGCAATCAGCCCCAGCATTTT. Translation gives CAIKPGGGNQPQHF.

The sample holds a few counts of this clone. The chain joins TRBV7-9 to TRBJ1-4; TRBD1 aligns across 8 bases. The length of the CDR3 is 17 residues. Trimming at V came to 5 bases and at J to 3 bases, leaving 11 bases not matched to a gene. CDR1 and CDR2 (germline): SEHNR, FQNEAQ (reference sequence). The CDR3 DNA follows: TGTGCCAGCAGCCCTAAAGCAGGGGGCCTAGCTAATGAAAAACTGTTTTTT. This sequence encodes CASSPKAGGLANEKLFF. Full variable domain (rest looked up from reference TRBV7-9 and TRBJ1-4): DTGVSQNPRHKITKRGQNVTFRCDPISEHNRLYWYRQTLGQGPEFLTYFQNEAQLEKSRLLSDRFSAERPKGSFSTLEIQRTEQGDSAMYLCASSPKAGGLANEKLFFGSGTQLSVL.

V gene TRBV4-1 combines with J gene TRBJ2-3; TRBD1 matches 9 bases. V lost 5 bases and J lost 3; bases outside the gene matches: 9. The germline V gene has CDR1 MGHRA and CDR2 YSYEKL. This CDR3 has 16 amino acids. The CDR3 reads CASSGERQGGTDTQYF. The DNA of the CDR3 is TGCGCCAGCAGCGGTGAGCGACAGGGGGGAACAGATACGCAGTATTTT.

The rearrangement uses TRBV30 and TRBJ1-2, with no clear D. CDR1 is GTSNPN, CDR2 SVGIG, per germline (reference sequence). The CDR3 is 14 residues long. With 1 base removed from V and 4 bases from J, the gap between germline ends came to 13 bases. The CDR3 DNA reads TGTGCCTGGAGTGCACCCCCCAGGCTCTATGGCTACACCTTC. It codes for CAWSAPPRLYGYTF.

This clone came up a few times. The chain carries TRBV2 and TRBJ2-2, with TRBD2 matching over 7 bases. V trimming: 3 bases; J trimming: 5 bases; junction bases outside the gene matches: 6. The germline gives CDR1 SNHLY, CDR2 FYNNEI. This CDR3 is 15 amino acids long. DNA for the CDR3: TGTGCCAGCAGTGACAGGGACTATTCGACCGGGGAGCTGTTTTTT. Its translation is CASSDRDYSTGELFF.